This TCR beta chain was sequenced during a study of T cell responses to AZD1222 COVID-19 vaccine. V shed 2 bases and J shed 7 bases, with 9 bases lying between them. The CDR3 runs 14 residues. Germline CDR1 reads MNHEY; CDR2 reads SVGAGI. Method: immunoSEQ multiplex PCR; TCRdb's copy keeps in-frame clones and lacks some. The sample holds 100,000 or so clones, roughly 89% seen once. The specimen was peripheral blood, collected 28 days after the second AZD1222 dose. V is TRBV6-5 and J is TRBJ1-6; no clear D gene. The TCR originated in an adult who received the AZD1222 COVID-19 vaccine. This chain's CDR3 is CASSYGERNSPLHF. DNA for the CDR3: TGTGCCAGCAGTTACGGGGAGCGAAATTCACCCCTCCACTTT.